This T cell receptor beta chain was obtained from a study of T cells in Graves' hyperthyroidism and ophthalmopathy. Germline CDR1 is MGHRA and CDR2 is YSYEKL. Trimming took off 4 bases at V and 0 bases at J, with 10 bases between the two ends. The CDR3 extends over 14 amino acids. This clonotype was detected a few times. There were TCR beta CDR3 regions amplified from RNA transcripts. The HTBI set primed first-round TCR CDR3 RT-PCR. In TCRdb, the multiplex PCR reads were re-called with MiXCR into one record per CDR3 protein. This table holds around 620,000 distinct CDR3 sequences, around 14% found once.

The origin of this receptor is a woman aged 18-29 years with Graves' ophthalmopathy. This sequence joins TRBV4-1 and TRBJ2-7; D is unresolved. The sample taken for sequencing was blood. The DNA for the CDR3 is TGCGCCAGCAGCCGGGCGACGGCCTCCTACGAGCAGTACTTC. Its translation: CASSRATASYEQYF.